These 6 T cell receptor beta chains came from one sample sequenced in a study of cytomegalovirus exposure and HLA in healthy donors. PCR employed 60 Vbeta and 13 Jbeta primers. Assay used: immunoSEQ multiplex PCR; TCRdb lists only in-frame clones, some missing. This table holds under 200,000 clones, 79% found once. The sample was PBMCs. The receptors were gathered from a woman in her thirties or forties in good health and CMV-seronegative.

The CDR3 reads CSVVKDRALDTQYF. For the CDR3, the DNA is TGCAGCGTTGTGAAGGACAGGGCTTTAGATACGCAGTATTTT. The V and J genes are TRBV29-1 and TRBJ2-3; TRBD1 aligns across 8 bases. V was pared by 4 bases and J by 5 bases, with 8 bases of the junction left unmatched. The CDR3 runs 14 residues. Germline V gene lookup returns CDR1 SQVTM and CDR2 ANQGSEA.

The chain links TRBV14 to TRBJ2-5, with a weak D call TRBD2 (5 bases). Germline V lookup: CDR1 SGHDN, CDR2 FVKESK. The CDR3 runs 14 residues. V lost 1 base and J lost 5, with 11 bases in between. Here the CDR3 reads CASSQAWAGETQYF. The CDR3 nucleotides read TGTGCCAGCAGCCAAGCCTGGGCGGGCGAGACCCAGTACTTC.

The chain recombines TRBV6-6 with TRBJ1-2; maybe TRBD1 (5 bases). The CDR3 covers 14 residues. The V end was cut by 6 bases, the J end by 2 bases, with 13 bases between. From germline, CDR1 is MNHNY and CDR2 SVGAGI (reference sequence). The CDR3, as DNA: TGTGCCAGCAGCGCCGACGGGGGAAACTATGGCTACACCTTC. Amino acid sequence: CASSADGGNYGYTF.

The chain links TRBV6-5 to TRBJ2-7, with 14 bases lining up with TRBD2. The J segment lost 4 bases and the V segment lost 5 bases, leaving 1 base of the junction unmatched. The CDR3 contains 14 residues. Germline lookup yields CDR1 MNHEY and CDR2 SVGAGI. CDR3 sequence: CASSRLAGGYEQYF. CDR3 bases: TGTGCCAGCAGTCGACTAGCGGGGGGGTACGAGCAGTACTTC.

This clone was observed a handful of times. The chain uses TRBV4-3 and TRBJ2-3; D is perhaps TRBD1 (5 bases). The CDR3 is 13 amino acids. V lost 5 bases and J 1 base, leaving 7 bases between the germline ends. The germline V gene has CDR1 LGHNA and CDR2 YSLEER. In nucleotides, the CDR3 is TGCGCCAGCAGCGGCAGGGGCACAGATACGCAGTATTTT. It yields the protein CASSGRGTDTQYF.

The CDR3: CASSEVVGQPQHF. CDR3 coding DNA: TGTGCCAGCAGTGAAGTCGTCGGTCAGCCCCAGCATTTT. The rearrangement joins TRBV6-1 to TRBJ1-5; D uncertain. This CDR3 spans 13 amino acids. Germline-derived CDR1 and CDR2 are MNHNS and SASEGT. The V and J ends lost 1 base and 6 bases respectively, with 7 bases between them.